These 19 T cell receptor beta chains were sequenced from one sample in a study of OX40 agonist ivuxolimab in advanced cancers. Clones were read by immunoSEQ multiplex PCR, and TCRdb kept only the in-frame ones, dropping some. The sample lists 30,000 to 35,000 clones, 84% occurring once. This specimen consisted of CD4+ or CD8+ T cells sorted from blood, obtained in a trial of the OX40 agonist ivuxolimab. These receptors were taken from an adult with an advanced solid tumor such as melanoma, head and neck, liver or kidney cancer.

CDR3 loop: CASSPQGREAFF. DNA of the CDR3: TGTGCCAGCTCACCACAGGGAAGGGAAGCTTTCTTT. This chain links TRBV18 with TRBJ1-1; no firm D call. The CDR3 extends over 12 amino acids. Germline loops: CDR1 KGHSH, CDR2 LQKENI. V shed 1 base and J shed 8 bases, with 8 bases lying between them.

CDR3 amino acids: CATTGDSLYGYTF. The CDR3 DNA reads as TGTGCCACGACGGGGGACAGCCTCTATGGCTACACCTTC. This chain joins TRBV10-3 and TRBJ1-2, with 7 positions matching TRBD1. The CDR3 has 13 amino acids. Germline V gives CDR1 ENHRY, CDR2 SYGVKD. V lost 10 bases to trimming and J lost 4 bases; unmatched junction nucleotides: 9.

CDR3 sequence: CASSLGSTGELFF. The CDR3 DNA is TGTGCCAGCAGCTTAGGCAGCACCGGGGAGCTGTTTTTT. J is TRBJ2-2 and V is TRBV7-2; no definite D call. The CDR3 length is 13 residues. V lost 1 base and J 4 bases, leaving 4 bases between the germline ends. Germline V gives CDR1 SGHTA, CDR2 FQGNSA.

V and J are TRBV6-5 and TRBJ1-1; D gene ambiguous. The CDR3 runs 15 residues. Germline V CDR1 and CDR2: MNHEY, SVGAGI. The V end was cut by 4 bases, the J end by 0 bases, with 12 bases between. CDR3 sequence (DNA): TGTGCCAGCAGTTTTAATTACGATATGAACACTGAAGCTTTCTTT. Its translation: CASSFNYDMNTEAFF.

The chain recombines TRBV9 with TRBJ2-1, with 8 bases identical to TRBD2. The CDR3 spans 16 residues. Germline V gives CDR1 SGDLS, CDR2 YYNGEE. V lost 0 bases and J lost 4; bases outside the gene matches: 6. CDR3 protein: CASSVAGGIGYNEQFF. In DNA form, the CDR3 reads TGTGCCAGCAGCGTAGCGGGAGGGATAGGGTACAATGAGCAGTTCTTC.

This clone was seen once. The chain couples TRBV4-1 to TRBJ2-1; 7 nucleotides match TRBD1. The junction had 5 bases not matched to a gene; V was cut back by 3 bases and J by 6 bases. The germline gives CDR1 MGHRA, CDR2 YSYEKL. The CDR3 contains 14 residues. CDR3 sequence: CASSQGQKLNEQFF. CDR3 DNA: TGCGCCAGCAGCCAGGGACAGAAACTCAATGAGCAGTTCTTC.

This chain connects TRBV5-8 to TRBJ2-3; D may be TRBD1 (5 bases). CDR3 length: 15 residues. The ends were cut back, 0 bases at V and 2 bases at J, with 10 bases in the middle. Germline CDR1 is SGHTS and CDR2 is YDEGEE. DNA of the CDR3: TGTGCCAGCAGCTTGGTTGGGGCCCCCACAGATACGCAGTATTTT. It is translated as CASSLVGAPTDTQYF.

The chain employs TRBV11-3 and TRBJ2-7, with 7 bases matching TRBD2. The CDR3 is 15 residues long. CDR1 and CDR2 from the germline V gene are SGHNT and YENEEA. J was trimmed by 2 bases and V by 5 bases; bases with no gene match: 9. CDR3 loop: CASSPSLRGAYEQYF. CDR3 DNA sequence: TGTGCCAGCAGCCCCTCCCTCCGGGGGGCCTACGAGCAGTACTTC.

V is TRBV11-2 and J is TRBJ2-1; 10 positions match TRBD1. The trim removed 3 bases at V and 0 bases at J, leaving 5 bases unmatched. Germline loops: CDR1 SGHAT, CDR2 FQNNGV. The CDR3 runs 17 residues. The CDR3 protein is CASSFRQGAGSYNEQFF. The CDR3 coding sequence is TGTGCCAGCAGCTTTCGACAGGGGGCGGGCTCCTACAATGAGCAGTTCTTC.

This chain connects TRBV18 to TRBJ2-2, with D uncertain. The V gene lost 4 bases and the J gene lost 1 base, with 10 bases spanning the gap. Germline-derived CDR1 and CDR2 are KGHSH and LQKENI. The length of the CDR3 is 15 residues. DNA for the CDR3: TGTGCCAGCTCACGATTTGGTGGGAACACCGGGGAGCTGTTTTTT. Translating it yields CASSRFGGNTGELFF.

The V call is TRBV7-8, the J call TRBJ2-7, with 7 bases fitting TRBD1. V was clipped by 2 bases and J by 2 bases; unmatched bases: 6. The CDR3 loop spans 15 amino acids. Germline assignment: CDR1 SGHVS and CDR2 FQNEAQ. CDR3 DNA: TGTGCCAGCAGCTTACCCGGACAGGTTCCCTACGAGCAGTACTTC. This sequence encodes CASSLPGQVPYEQYF.

The chain joins TRBV14 to TRBJ2-5; D unclear. Germline V CDR1 and CDR2: SGHDN, FVKESK. V was trimmed by 1 base and J by 1 base, leaving 10 bases between them. There are 15 residues in the CDR3. This chain's CDR3 is CASSQVFRSQETQYF. The DNA for the CDR3 is TGTGCCAGCAGCCAAGTTTTCAGATCCCAAGAGACCCAGTACTTC.

The chain recombines TRBV9 with TRBJ2-3, with 8 bases aligning to TRBD2. Germline V gene lookup returns CDR1 SGDLS and CDR2 YYNGEE. The CDR3 length is 15 residues. Germline trimming cut 3 bases from V and 1 base from J; bases unmatched to any gene: 4. CDR3 protein: CASSDGGGGTDTQYF. For the CDR3, the DNA is TGTGCCAGCAGCGACGGGGGGGGTGGCACAGATACGCAGTATTTT.

Relative to its sample, this clone is medium-sized. This rearrangement joins TRBV7-2 to TRBJ2-4, with D possibly matching TRBD2 (5 bases). There are 14 residues in the CDR3. Germline loops: CDR1 SGHTA, CDR2 FQGNSA. Trimming removed 8 bases from V and 5 bases from J, with 16 bases in between. The CDR3 loop reads CASEKGGFENIQYF. In DNA, the CDR3 is TGTGCCAGCGAAAAGGGCGGGTTTGAAAACATTCAGTACTTC.

The chain has TRBV4-1 and TRBJ2-4; TRBD2 agrees at 7 bases. This CDR3 has 14 amino acids. Germline V lookup: CDR1 MGHRA, CDR2 YSYEKL. V gave up 2 bases and J gave up 4 bases; unmatched junction bases: 2. CDR3 residues: CASSQTSVKNIQYF. The CDR3 DNA reads TGCGCCAGCAGCCAAACTAGCGTAAAAAACATTCAGTACTTC.

The chain links TRBV4-2 to TRBJ2-1; weak D call: TRBD1 (5 bases). CDR3 size: 15 residues. Looked up from germline, CDR1 is LGHNA and CDR2 is YNFKEQ. V was clipped by 3 bases and J by 0 bases, with 9 bases between them. The CDR3, as DNA: TGTGCCAGCAGCCAGACAGCTAGCTCCTACAATGAGCAGTTCTTC. Translating it yields CASSQTASSYNEQFF.

The rearrangement links TRBV10-3 to TRBJ1-1; D unresolved. Germline V gene data show CDR1 as ENHRY and CDR2 as SYGVKD. This CDR3 has 15 residues. V shed 0 bases and J shed 11 bases, with 19 bases lying between them. CDR3 residues: CAISESVEGLGLAFF. As DNA, the CDR3 is TGTGCCATCAGTGAGTCGGTTGAAGGGCTTGGGCTGGCTTTCTTT.

The rearrangement uses TRBV18 and TRBJ2-7; D remains unclear. This CDR3 contains 13 residues. Germline CDR1 reads KGHSH; CDR2 reads LQKENI. With 6 bases removed from V and 2 bases from J, the gap between germline ends came to 11 bases. This CDR3 reads CASSPRTPYEQYF. The CDR3 DNA follows: TGTGCCAGCTCCCCTAGGACGCCCTACGAGCAGTACTTC.

This chain joins TRBV29-1 and TRBJ2-2; TRBD1 might be the D (6 bases). V lost 7 bases, J lost 1 base, and 7 bases lay in between. Germline V lookup: CDR1 SQVTM, CDR2 ANQGSEA. This CDR3 has 12 residues. CDR3 loop: CSATGNTGELFF. The CDR3 bases are TGCAGCGCGACAGGGAACACCGGGGAGCTGTTTTTT.